Listed here are 22 T cell receptor beta chains from one sample, sequenced in a study of blood T cell repertoires in COVID-19. Repertoires were generated with immunoSEQ multiplex PCR, while TCRdb's copy carries only in-frame clones and drops some. The repertoire holds about 180,000 clones, about 80% seen once, with roughly 6.8% in the top ten. Source material: peripheral blood. These TCRs come from a human donor in a cohort sampled during active COVID-19.

The rearrangement uses TRBV10-2 and TRBJ1-6; D is uncertain. Germline-derived CDR1 and CDR2 are WSHSY and SAAADI. The V gene lost 6 bases and the J gene lost 9 bases, with 12 bases spanning the gap. The CDR3 has 13 residues. CDR3 loop: CASRNQAVSPLHF. DNA for the CDR3: TGCGCCAGCAGGAATCAGGCCGTTTCACCCCTCCACTTT.

The chain is built from TRBV11-2 and TRBJ2-2, with 7 bases aligning to TRBD1. This CDR3 has 15 amino acids. The J segment lost 2 bases and the V segment lost 6 bases, leaving 6 bases of the junction unmatched. Looked up from germline, CDR1 is SGHAT and CDR2 is FQNNGV. CDR3 DNA sequence: TGTGCCAGCAGGGATGGACAGGAAAACACCGGGGAGCTGTTTTTT. Its protein product is CASRDGQENTGELFF.

This chain joins TRBV6-5 and TRBJ2-2; 8 nucleotides line up with TRBD2. CDR1 is MNHEY, CDR2 SVGAGI, per germline. The CDR3 spans 16 residues. The V segment lost 0 bases and the J segment 6 bases; nucleotides outside the gene matches: 6. The DNA for the CDR3 is TGTGCCAGCAGTTACTCCCCGGGGGGGGACCCCGGGGAGCTGTTTTTT. It codes for CASSYSPGGDPGELFF.

The chain employs TRBV5-1 and TRBJ2-5, with TRBD2 as a possible D gene (6 bases). CDR3 length equals 11 residues. The ends were cut back, 3 bases at V and 9 bases at J, with 9 bases in the middle. Germline CDR1 SGHRS, CDR2 YFSETQ. The CDR3 loop is CASSSTGAQYF. The CDR3 bases are TGCGCCAGCAGCTCAACGGGGGCCCAGTACTTC.

The DNA of the CDR3 is TGTGCCTGGGGACTCGGGGGAACCTACGAGCAGTACTTC. Translation: CAWGLGGTYEQYF. The chain couples TRBV30 to TRBJ2-7, with D possibly TRBD2 on 6 matching bases. This CDR3 contains 13 residues. Trimming took 5 bases from V and 2 from J, leaving 13 bases between them. CDR1 is GTSNPN, CDR2 SVGIG, per germline (reference sequence).

The rearrangement links TRBV29-1 to TRBJ1-1; 9 bases map to TRBD1. CDR1 and CDR2 (germline): SQVTM, ANQGSEA. The CDR3 consists of 13 residues. Trimming removed 6 bases from V and 6 bases from J; junction bases left unmatched: 8. CDR3 amino acids: CSVDRTGVAEAFF. The CDR3, as DNA: TGCAGCGTCGACAGGACAGGGGTCGCTGAAGCTTTCTTT.

This sequence joins TRBV5-1 and TRBJ2-2; TRBD2 is a possible D gene (5 bases). The CDR3 has 14 amino acids. The germline V and J ends were trimmed by 0 bases and 6 bases, with 9 bases remaining between them. Germline V gene lookup returns CDR1 SGHRS and CDR2 YFSETQ. The CDR3 DNA reads TGCGCCAGCAGCTTGGCCGGGGTAGCCGGGGAGCTGTTTTTT. It codes for CASSLAGVAGELFF.

The chain is built from TRBV5-1 and TRBJ2-1; 9 bases fit TRBD1. This CDR3 comprises 17 residues. J gave up 7 bases and V 4 bases, and 15 bases lay outside the gene matches. Germline values: CDR1 SGHRS, CDR2 YFSETQ. CDR3 DNA: TGCGCCAGCAGCCCATCAGCAACCGGGACAGGGCGTAATGAGCAGTTCTTC. It specifies CASSPSATGTGRNEQFF.

This rearrangement joins TRBV5-4 to TRBJ2-7; TRBD1 matches at 10 bases. With 4 bases clipped from V and 5 bases from J, the junction kept 9 bases outside the gene matches. The CDR3 covers 15 residues. CDR1 and CDR2 from the germline V gene are SGHNT and YYREEE (reference sequence). The CDR3 nucleotides read TGTGCCAGCAGCGACGGAGGACAGGGGGGCAACGAGCAGTACTTC. Translation gives CASSDGGQGGNEQYF.

The gene calls are TRBV5-6 and TRBJ1-2; the match to TRBD1 covers 7 bases. V was pared by 5 bases and J by 4 bases, with 14 bases of the junction left unmatched. The CDR3 consists of 16 residues. Germline CDR1 and CDR2: SGHDT and YYEEEE. The CDR3 nucleotides are TGTGCCAGCAGTTTCGGTTCAGGGGGTACCGGCTATGGCTACACCTTC. The encoded protein is CASSFGSGGTGYGYTF.

The table lists this clone with a few counts. The chain combines TRBV15 with TRBJ1-2; weak D call: TRBD1 (6 bases). The V gene lost 0 bases and the J gene lost 2 bases, with 13 bases spanning the gap. This CDR3 spans 16 amino acids. CDR1 LNHNV and CDR2 YYDKDF come from the germline V gene (reference sequence). The CDR3 loop reads CATSRDLQDSNYGYTF. CDR3 nucleotides: TGTGCCACCAGCAGAGATCTCCAGGACAGCAACTATGGCTACACCTTC. The variable domain in full, completed from reference TRBV15 and TRBJ1-2, reads DAMVIQNPRYQVTQFGKPVTLSCSQTLNHNVMYWYQQKSSQAPKLLFHYYDKDFNNEADTPDNFQSRRPNTSFCFLDIRSPGLGDTAMYLCATSRDLQDSNYGYTFGSGTRLTVV.

The chain carries TRBV5-4 and TRBJ2-7; 11 bases align to TRBD1. The junction had 6 bases not matched to a gene; V was cut back by 4 bases and J by 6 bases. Germline-derived CDR1 and CDR2 are SGHNT and YYREEE (reference sequence). The CDR3 sequence is 14 residues long. The CDR3 sequence: CASSIRDRGIEQYF. The CDR3 DNA is TGTGCCAGCAGCATCCGGGACAGGGGGATCGAGCAGTACTTC.

This clone was counted once. The rearrangement links TRBV13 to TRBJ1-6, with a tentative D call TRBD1 (5 bases). From germline, CDR1 is PRHDT and CDR2 FYEKMQ (reference sequence). The CDR3 has 13 residues. V was shortened by 0 bases and J by 13 bases, with 10 bases between the two germline ends. The CDR3 loop reads CASSLGQGIPLHF. CDR3 DNA sequence: TGTGCCAGCAGCTTAGGGCAGGGAATCCCCCTCCACTTT.

CDR3 protein: CASQVVGEKLFF. The CDR3 region has the DNA TGTGCCAGCCAGGTGGTCGGTGAAAAACTGTTTTTT. The chain carries TRBV7-9 and TRBJ1-4, with D unresolved. Germline V CDR1 and CDR2: SEHNR, FQNEAQ (reference sequence). The V end lost 8 bases, the J end lost 7 bases, and 11 bases lay between the germline ends. The CDR3 is 12 amino acids.

In nucleotides, the CDR3 is TGTGCCAGCAGCCATGGGACTATCCAAGGTGGCTACACCTTC. This gives the protein CASSHGTIQGGYTF. This chain uses TRBV3-1 (or the pseudogene TRBV3-2) with TRBJ1-2; D is possibly TRBD1 (5 bases). Germline values: CDR1 LGHDT, CDR2 YNNKEL (reference sequence). Trimming cost V 3 bases and J 7 bases, with 15 bases left between them. There are 14 residues in the CDR3.

This chain connects TRBV2 to TRBJ2-2; no firm D call. This CDR3 has 13 amino acids. The V gene's germline CDR1 is SNHLY and CDR2 FYNNEI. V was cut by 8 bases and J by 1 base, with 8 bases left in between. The CDR3 loop reads CASFELNTGELFF. DNA for the CDR3: TGTGCCAGCTTTGAGCTGAACACCGGGGAGCTGTTTTTT.

The chain uses TRBV6-5 and TRBJ2-3; D might be TRBD2 (7 bases). V lost 6 bases, J lost 5 bases, and 15 bases lay in between. The CDR3 is 14 amino acids. CDR1 and CDR2 from the germline V gene are MNHEY and SVGAGI. The CDR3 coding sequence is TGTGCCAGCAGGGACGGGGGGCCTCAAGATACGCAGTATTTT. Its translation: CASRDGGPQDTQYF.

The gene calls are TRBV5-1 and TRBJ2-6; possibly TRBD1 for D (6 bases). The CDR3 has 17 amino acids. V was clipped by 0 bases and J by 0 bases, with 10 bases between them. Germline V gives CDR1 SGHRS, CDR2 YFSETQ. CDR3 coding DNA: TGCGCCAGCAGCTTGGGAGTACAGGGCTCTGGGGCCAACGTCCTGACTTTC. Protein: CASSLGVQGSGANVLTF.

This chain uses TRBV7-9 with TRBJ2-3; weak D call: TRBD2 (6 bases). Trimming pared 7 bases from V and 4 bases from J, leaving 18 bases between. Germline V gene data show CDR1 as SEHNR and CDR2 as FQNEAQ (reference sequence). This CDR3 contains 15 residues. CDR3 sequence (DNA): TGTGCCAGCACCCCCCCGCCGGGGGTTGCAGATACGCAGTATTTT. Its protein is CASTPPPGVADTQYF. Filled out from reference TRBV7-9 and TRBJ2-3, the complete variable domain reads DTGVSQNPRHKITKRGQNVTFRCDPISEHNRLYWYRQTLGQGPEFLTYFQNEAQLEKSRLLSDRFSAERPKGSFSTLEIQRTEQGDSAMYLCASTPPPGVADTQYFGPGTRLTVL.

This clone was counted between two and nine times. V is TRBV21-1 and J is TRBJ2-7; TRBD2 reflects the table's D call only, with no check against the DNA. TRBV21-1 is listed as a pseudogene. There are 13 residues in the CDR3. CDR3 bases: TGTGCCAGCAGCAATCCTAAGCCCTACGAGCAGTACTTC. Its protein product is CASSNPKPYEQYF.

The CDR3 region is CASSNTVLAGTDTQYF. The CDR3 coding sequence is TGTGCCAGCAGCAATACGGTGCTAGCGGGCACAGATACGCAGTATTTT. V gene TRBV13 combines with J gene TRBJ2-3; 7 nucleotides align to TRBD2. In germline, CDR1 is PRHDT, CDR2 FYEKMQ (reference sequence). V dropped 5 bases and J dropped 1; count of bases not matched to a gene: 9. The CDR3 totals 16 residues.

The rearrangement joins TRBV18 to TRBJ1-5, with TRBD1 identical over 7 bases. The CDR3 covers 15 residues. V gave up 2 bases and J gave up 3 bases; unmatched junction bases: 4. CDR1 and CDR2 (germline): KGHSH, LQKENI. The CDR3 here is CASSPSGQYNQPQHF. The DNA of the CDR3 is TGTGCCAGCTCACCATCGGGACAGTACAATCAGCCCCAGCATTTT.